This TCR beta chain was profiled in a study of cytomegalovirus exposure and HLA in healthy donors. Study in general: Under 90% of roughly 430 genotyped donors fell in the Caucasian-associated ancestry cluster.

In the PCR, 60 Vbeta and 13 Jbeta primers were used. Some clones are missing from TCRdb's copy, which holds only in-frame ones; the method was immunoSEQ multiplex PCR. The profile shows 60,000 to 75,000 clones, under 85% of them singletons. V gave up 5 bases and J gave up 0 bases, with 14 bases separating them. Germline lookup yields CDR1 SGHVS and CDR2 FQNEAQ. CDR3 length: 15 amino acids. Each donor's status was that of a healthy bone marrow donor. General study results and limits: Based on reports, TCR beta sequences accurately predicted HLA-A and HLA-B alleles for most subjects.

In regard to this clone: No antigen is known for it.

The sample was PBMCs. The receptor was derived from a man aged 45-65 years in good health and CMV-seronegative. This rearrangement joins TRBV7-8 to TRBJ2-7; a possible D gene is TRBD1 (6 bases). CDR3 coding DNA: TGTGCCAGCAGCCCCGGACAGCACTCCTCCTACGAGCAGTACTTC. Residues: CASSPGQHSSYEQYF.